The 5 T cell receptor beta chains presented below share a single source sample, sequenced in a study of CD8 T cells in Susac syndrome. Random hexamers primed reverse transcription of about 0.5 to 1 ug RNA. TCRdb reprocessed the immunoSEQ multiplex PCR reads via MiXCR and lists one record per CDR3 protein. The sample lists 400,000 to 550,000 distinct CDR3 sequences; about 85% were seen once. The specimen was CD8+ T cells from PBMCs. The receptor source for this set is a human donor with multiple sclerosis.

This chain uses TRBV30 with TRBJ2-2; D is unresolved. V was shortened by 3 bases and J by 7 bases, with 6 bases between the two germline ends. Germline loops: CDR1 GTSNPN, CDR2 SVGIG (reference sequence). This CDR3 region has 11 residues. The CDR3 coding sequence is TGTGCCTGGAGAGATCTCGGGGAGCTGTTTTTT. Protein product: CAWRDLGELFF.

This chain links TRBV29-1 with TRBJ2-2; D gene unclear. Between the trimmed V and J ends, which lost 5 bases and 5 bases, there was a span of 6 bases. Germline loops: CDR1 SQVTM, CDR2 ANQGSEA. The CDR3 consists of 11 residues. The CDR3: CSVPWTGELFF. The CDR3 region has the DNA TGCAGCGTTCCGTGGACCGGGGAGCTGTTTTTT.

The chain recombines TRBV2 with TRBJ1-2; perhaps TRBD1 as D (6 bases). The CDR3 has 14 amino acids. Trimming removed 4 bases from V and 4 bases from J, with 13 bases in between. Germline assignment: CDR1 SNHLY and CDR2 FYNNEI. The CDR3 bases are TGTGCCAGCAGTGCGGGCTCAGGGGCCTATGGCTACACCTTC. This sequence encodes CASSAGSGAYGYTF.

The chain has TRBV10-3 and TRBJ1-1; D ambiguous. The CDR3 is 14 residues long. Germline values: CDR1 ENHRY, CDR2 SYGVKD. Trimming shortened V by 3 bases and J by 5 bases, and 13 bases separated the two germline ends. CDR3 sequence: CAISDLERETEAFF. The CDR3 DNA reads TGTGCCATCAGTGACCTAGAAAGGGAAACTGAAGCTTTCTTT.

The chain has TRBV19 and TRBJ1-5, with 10 bases lining up with TRBD1. V shed 5 bases, J shed 0 bases, and the junction held 7 bases outside the gene matches. CDR1 is LNHDA, CDR2 SQIVND, per germline (reference sequence). The CDR3 loop spans 17 amino acids. CDR3 nucleotides: TGTGCCAGTAGTCCCCTGGGGACAGGGGATAGCAATCAGCCCCAGCATTTT. It is translated as CASSPLGTGDSNQPQHF.